The 23 T cell receptor beta chains below all came from one sample that was sequenced in a study of T cells in Graves' hyperthyroidism and ophthalmopathy (dated by TCRdb to the late 2010s). The library was produced with multiplex PCR. Sequenced on an Illumina HiSeq 2000. The TCR beta CDR3 regions were amplified from RNA transcripts. The TCR CDR3 was subjected to a first round of RT-PCR using the HTBI primer set and the Qiagen OneStep RT-PCR kit. The public reads were run again by TCRdb, first through fastp at Q25 and then through MiXCR, and only productive beta chains were kept. Duplicate CDR3 protein sequences are folded into a single record with the most common DNA and genes. The sample has approximately 600,000 distinct CDR3 sequences on record, approximately 15% of them singletons. Together, the top ten hold around 7% of the sample. Sequenced input: blood. The receptors here all came from a woman between 18 and 29 years old with Graves' ophthalmopathy.

This clonotype showed up just a few times. This could be a read error, since a much larger clone is one nucleotide away. This sequence joins TRBV20-1 and TRBJ2-7; 8 bases align to TRBD1. Germline CDR1 is DFQATT and CDR2 is SNEGSKA (reference sequence). This CDR3 spans 16 amino acids. The CDR3 region is CGATFGQGKHFYEQYF. CDR3 in DNA: TGCGGTGCTACCTTCGGACAGGGAAAACACTTCTACGAGCAGTACTTC.

This clonotype was observed a handful of times. The chain is built from TRBV29-1 and TRBJ1-2; 9 positions agree with TRBD1. With 4 bases clipped from V and 2 bases from J, the junction kept 8 bases outside the gene matches. Germline CDR1 reads SQVTM; CDR2 reads ANQGSEA. The CDR3 sequence is 15 residues long. The CDR3 protein is CSVGGQGAENYGYTF. The DNA for the CDR3 is TGCAGCGTTGGGGGACAGGGAGCTGAGAACTATGGCTACACCTTC.

At least ten counts were recorded for this clonotype. The V and J genes are TRBV7-8 and TRBJ2-1; 7 bases line up with TRBD2. Germline assignment: CDR1 SGHVS and CDR2 FQNEAQ. With 8 bases clipped from V and 0 bases from J, the junction kept 7 bases outside the gene matches. This CDR3 contains 15 residues. CDR3 in amino acids: CASLPGGSSYNEQFF. DNA for the CDR3: TGTGCCAGCCTGCCCGGCGGGAGCTCCTACAATGAGCAGTTCTTC.

The chain is built from TRBV14 and TRBJ2-1; no clear D gene. V lost 6 bases to trimming and J lost 0 bases, with 12 bases between them. Germline V gives CDR1 SGHDN, CDR2 FVKESK. The CDR3 extends over 15 amino acids. This CDR3 is CASRGFGVSYNEQFF. For the CDR3, the DNA is TGTGCCAGCAGAGGGTTTGGGGTCTCCTACAATGAGCAGTTCTTC.

This clonotype was found many times. The rearrangement links TRBV5-4 to TRBJ2-3; 9 bases are a match to TRBD2. This CDR3 contains 17 residues. Looked up from germline, CDR1 is SGHNT and CDR2 is YYREEE (reference sequence). Unmatched junction bases numbered 6, after V lost 0 bases and J lost 1 base. CDR3 protein: CASSLAKASGGTDTQYF. The CDR3 nucleotides are TGTGCCAGCAGCTTGGCCAAGGCTAGCGGGGGCACAGATACGCAGTATTTT. Drawing the rest from reference TRBV5-4 and TRBJ2-3, the complete variable domain is ETGVTQSPTHLIKTRGQQVTLRCSSQSGHNTVSWYQQALGQGPQFIFQYYREEENGRGNFPPRFSGLQFPNYSSELNVNALELDDSALYLCASSLAKASGGTDTQYFGPGTRLTVL.

On this clonotype: A read error may be the cause here, since a much bigger clone is one base away. The chain couples TRBV9 to TRBJ2-5, with 7 bases that match TRBD1. CDR1 and CDR2 (germline): SGDLS, YYNGEE. The V gene end was trimmed by 3 bases and the J gene end by 9 bases; junction bases not matched to a gene: 14. CDR3 length: 15 amino acids. The CDR3 DNA reads TGTGCCAGCAGCGCCGGGACAGCGAGGACTGAGGCCCAGTACTTC. As protein: CASSAGTARTEAQYF.

Only a few counts were recorded for this clonotype. CDR3 sequence reads: CSALVGRALYEQYF. The CDR3 region has the DNA TGCAGTGCTCTAGTAGGCAGAGCCCTCTACGAGCAGTACTTC. This sequence joins TRBV20-1 and TRBJ2-7; D ambiguous. V was shortened by 5 bases and J by 3 bases, with 17 bases between the two germline ends. From germline, CDR1 is DFQATT and CDR2 SNEGSKA (reference sequence). This CDR3 spans 14 amino acids.

This clonotype was counted many times. V and J are TRBV12-3 or TRBV12-4 and TRBJ2-5; D gene uncertain. CDR3 length: 12 amino acids. The V gene lost 3 bases and the J gene lost 1 base, with 3 bases spanning the gap. The CDR3 DNA reads as TGTGCCAGCAGTTTTCTCCAAGAGACCCAGTACTTC. It yields the protein CASSFLQETQYF.

The chain is built from TRBV29-1 and TRBJ2-7; 7 bases align to TRBD2. There are 14 residues in the CDR3. Looked up from germline, CDR1 is SQVTM and CDR2 is ANQGSEA. V was pared by 4 bases and J by 4 bases, with 10 bases of the junction left unmatched. The CDR3 protein is CSVGRAVRGYEQYF. As DNA, the CDR3 is TGCAGCGTTGGTAGGGCCGTGCGGGGGTACGAGCAGTACTTC.

This clonotype occurred many times. The chain combines TRBV20-1 with TRBJ1-1, with a possible D match to TRBD1 (5 bases). The CDR3 runs 13 residues. CDR1 and CDR2 from the germline V gene are DFQATT and SNEGSKA (reference sequence). The V end was cut by 5 bases, the J end by 4 bases, with 14 bases between. The CDR3: CSAPTQVGTEAFF. CDR3 coding DNA: TGCAGTGCTCCGACACAGGTGGGCACTGAAGCTTTCTTT.

The table lists this clonotype with a few counts. The V call is TRBV19, the J call TRBJ2-3, with 11 nucleotides matching TRBD1. The CDR3 extends over 16 amino acids. In germline, CDR1 is LNHDA, CDR2 SQIVND (reference sequence). J was trimmed by 4 bases and V by 5 bases; bases with no gene match: 8. This CDR3 reads CASSPGDRGRADTQYF. The CDR3 nucleotides read TGTGCCAGTAGTCCAGGGGACAGGGGGAGAGCAGATACGCAGTATTTT.

The chain uses TRBV4-3 and TRBJ2-1, with 12 bases fitting TRBD2. The CDR3 runs to 16 residues. V trimming: 1 base; J trimming: 6 bases; junction bases outside the gene matches: 4. Germline loops: CDR1 LGHNA, CDR2 YSLEER. CDR3 nucleotides: TGCGCCAGCAGCCAAGGACTAGCGGGAGTGGTCAATGAGCAGTTCTTC. Encoded protein: CASSQGLAGVVNEQFF.

V is TRBV5-4 and J is TRBJ2-3; TRBD2 agrees at 7 bases. J gave up 1 base and V 3 bases, and 5 bases lay outside the gene matches. The germline CDR1 and CDR2 sequences are SGHNT and YYREEE (reference sequence). The CDR3 is made up of 15 amino acids. The CDR3 nucleotides are TGTGCCAGCAGCTCGTTAGCGGGCCGCACAGATACGCAGTATTTT. The encoded protein is CASSSLAGRTDTQYF.

The chain uses TRBV4-3 and TRBJ2-7; 11 nucleotides match TRBD2. Germline CDR1 is LGHNA and CDR2 is YSLEER. The CDR3 is 15 residues long. J lost 5 bases, V lost 2 bases, and 5 bases had no gene match. The CDR3 sequence is CASSQNSGRAHEQYF. In DNA form, the CDR3 reads TGCGCCAGCAGCCAAAATAGCGGGAGGGCCCACGAGCAGTACTTC.

This clonotype was observed many times. Compared with germline, one end of the junction differs, possibly owing to a read error. The chain recombines TRBV7-9 with TRBJ1-6, with a tentative D call TRBD1 (6 bases). The CDR3 has 15 residues. Germline-derived CDR1 and CDR2 are SEHNR and FQNEAQ (reference sequence). CDR3 protein: CASSLAGRGFSPLHF. CDR3 DNA sequence: TGTGCCAGCAGCCTAGCGGGCAGGGGTTTTTCACCCCTCCACTTT. Full variable domain (missing parts from reference TRBV7-9 and TRBJ1-6): DTGVSQNPRHKITKRGQNVTFRCDPISEHNRLYWYRQTLGQGPEFLTYFQNEAQLEKSRLLSDRFSAERPKGSFSTLEIQRTEQGDSAMYLCASSLAGRGFSPLHFGNGTRLTVT.

This rearrangement joins TRBV30 to TRBJ2-1; 13 nucleotides agree with TRBD2. This CDR3 is built from 15 residues. Germline lookup yields CDR1 GTSNPN and CDR2 SVGIG (reference sequence). J was trimmed by 3 bases and V by 3 bases; bases with no gene match: 2. CDR3 DNA: TGTGCCTGGAGCCGGACTAGCGGGGGCTACAATGAGCAGTTCTTC. Its translation is CAWSRTSGGYNEQFF.

This clonotype was detected ten times or more. The V gene is TRBV6-1, the J gene TRBJ1-1; 7 bases align to TRBD1. Per the germline V gene, CDR1 is MNHNS and CDR2 is SASEGT. The CDR3 is 17 amino acids. Trimming removed 7 bases from V and 5 bases from J; junction bases left unmatched: 19. CDR3 sequence: CASILKPGQARGTEAFF. The CDR3, as DNA: TGTGCCAGCATCCTGAAACCCGGACAGGCGAGAGGTACTGAAGCTTTCTTT.

The chain employs TRBV19 and TRBJ2-7; D uncertain. Germline CDR1 LNHDA, CDR2 SQIVND (reference sequence). The ends were cut back, 7 bases at V and 1 base at J, with 17 bases in the middle. The CDR3 has 15 amino acids. The CDR3 bases are TGTGCCAGTACCCCCCGGCTAGGGAAGTCCTACGAGCAGTACTTC. Protein product: CASTPRLGKSYEQYF. The full variable domain, its missing parts supplied by reference TRBV19 and TRBJ2-7, is DGGITQSPKYLFRKEGQNVTLSCEQNLNHDAMYWYRQDPGQGLRLIYYSQIVNDFQKGDIAEGYSVSREKKESFPLTVTSAQKNPTAFYLCASTPRLGKSYEQYFGPGTRLTVT.

There are a few counts of this clonotype. The chain couples TRBV5-1 to TRBJ2-7, with D possibly being TRBD2 (6 bases). Trimming removed 3 bases from V and 2 bases from J, with 21 bases in between. The CDR3 totals 17 residues. CDR1 is SGHRS and CDR2 is YFSETQ in the germline V gene. CDR3 nucleotide sequence: TGCGCCAGCAGCTGGGGATTGGGAACTAGCAGGCCCTACGAGCAGTACTTC. This gives the protein CASSWGLGTSRPYEQYF.

This clonotype has ten or more counts. The chain recombines TRBV27 with TRBJ2-7; D is possibly TRBD1 (5 bases). Per the germline V gene, CDR1 is MNHEY and CDR2 is SMNVEV (reference sequence). Trimming stripped 6 bases from V and 4 bases from J, with 16 bases between. The length of the CDR3 is 14 residues. In DNA, the CDR3 is TGTGCCAGCAGGGTCCAGGGCTTTTCTTACGAGCAGTACTTC. Translating it yields CASRVQGFSYEQYF.

A few counts support this clonotype. The genes are TRBV5-5 and TRBJ2-3; no clear D gene. In germline, CDR1 is SGHKS, CDR2 YYEKEE (reference sequence). This CDR3 has 18 amino acids. V lost 3 bases, J lost 1 base, and 21 bases lay in between. CDR3 DNA: TGTGCCAGCAGCTCGGAGCTAGGGCCCTCCCTCGGCACAGATACGCAGTATTTT. Translating it yields CASSSELGPSLGTDTQYF.

For this clonotype: A single base separates this from a much larger clone, so it may be a read error. The genes are TRBV18 and TRBJ2-1; unclear D gene. The germline gives CDR1 KGHSH, CDR2 LQKENI. V dropped 2 bases and J dropped 2 bases, with 10 bases sitting between them. The CDR3 consists of 15 residues. The CDR3 bases are TGTGCCAGCTCACCAACTCGTAGTACCTACAATGAGCAGTTCTTC. Encoded protein: CASSPTRSTYNEQFF.

This clonotype was seen a handful of times. This chain connects TRBV13 to TRBJ2-7, with 10 nucleotides matching TRBD2. The CDR3 is 16 amino acids. CDR1 is PRHDT, CDR2 FYEKMQ, per germline (reference sequence). Trimming at V came to 2 bases and at J to 2 bases, leaving 6 bases not matched to a gene. CDR3 protein: CASSLYRTSGTYEQYF. Written as DNA, the CDR3 is TGTGCCAGCAGCTTATACAGGACTAGCGGTACCTACGAGCAGTACTTC.